This is a list of T cell receptor beta chains from one sample in a study of lymphopenia after photon versus proton radiotherapy. Here immunoSEQ multiplex PCR was the method, and the copy in TCRdb shows in-frame clones only, minus some. The sample holds about 34,000 clones, around 82% seen once. Sequences were derived from peripheral blood, sampled from a patient treated with proton-based radiotherapy. The receptors come from a woman in her sixties or seventies with pancreatic cancer. Each CDR3 is given with its conserved first and last residue. Each record gives: clone size, J gene, D gene, V gene, CDR3 protein, CDR3 DNA. The D gene is left open where the match is weak. Size is stated for part of the rows, as once, few or many counts, or as a class when the clone is expanded.

>NA|TRBJ2-7|TRBD2|TRBV19
CASSTGTRTEQYF
TGTGCCAGTAGTACCGGGACTAGGACCGAGCAGTACTTC
>NA|TRBJ1-6|NA|TRBV9
CASSVSPVGVAPLHF
TGTGCCAGCAGCGTAAGCCCCGTGGGCGTTGCACCCCTCCACTTT
>NA|TRBJ2-7|TRBD2|TRBV27
CASSRPPSGRPLNYEQYF
TGTGCCAGCAGCCGTCCCCCTAGCGGGAGGCCCCTTAACTACGAGCAGTACTTC
>NA|TRBJ2-1|NA|TRBV5-4
CASSFPQHNEQFF
TGTGCCAGCAGCTTCCCTCAGCACAATGAGCAGTTCTTC
>NA|TRBJ2-6|NA|TRBV6-5
CASSSWDPGANVLTF
TGTGCCAGCAGTAGCTGGGACCCTGGGGCCAACGTCCTGACTTTC
>NA|TRBJ2-1|NA|TRBV18
CASSPPGGSYNEQFF
TGTGCCAGCTCACCACCGGGGGGTTCCTACAATGAGCAGTTCTTC
>NA|TRBJ1-1|NA|TRBV6-1
CASSPGPENTEAFF
TGTGCCAGCAGTCCTGGACCGGAGAACACTGAAGCTTTCTTT
>NA|TRBJ2-7|TRBD1|TRBV28
CASRKQGARDEQYF
TGTGCCAGCAGGAAACAGGGGGCTAGGGACGAGCAGTACTTC
>NA|TRBJ2-2|NA|TRBV4-3
CASSPSGGTGELFF
TGCGCCAGCAGCCCTAGTGGGGGCACCGGGGAGCTGTTTTTT
>NA|TRBJ2-6|TRBD1|TRBV7-6
CASSLEAGGFSNSGANVLTF
TGTGCCAGCAGCTTAGAGGCAGGGGGTTTTTCAAACTCTGGGGCCAACGTCCTGACTTTC
>NA|TRBJ1-4|NA|TRBV11-3
CASSLSDGYEKLFF
TGTGCCAGCAGCTTATCGGACGGATACGAAAAACTGTTTTTT
>NA|TRBJ2-7|TRBD1|TRBV28
CASSTQTGTGVGEQYF
TGTGCCAGCAGTACTCAGACCGGGACAGGGGTAGGCGAGCAGTACTTC
>NA|TRBJ1-3|TRBD1|TRBV30
CALRTGSSGNTIYF
TGTGCCTTAAGGACAGGCAGCTCTGGAAACACCATATATTTT
>medium-sized|TRBJ1-5|NA|TRBV2
CASSEGLNQPQHF
TGTGCCAGCAGTGAGGGGTTGAATCAGCCCCAGCATTTT
>few|TRBJ1-2|NA|TRBV2
CASSTVYGYTF
TGTGCCAGCAGCACAGTGTATGGCTACACCTTC
>once|TRBJ2-3|NA|TRBV18
CASSPQTGGNTDTQYF
TGTGCCAGCTCACCCCAGACAGGAGGAAACACAGATACGCAGTATTTT
>NA|TRBJ2-7|NA|TRBV6-5
CASSYSGSVTYEQYF
TGTGCCAGCAGTTATTCCGGATCGGTAACCTACGAGCAGTACTTC
>NA|TRBJ2-1|TRBD2|TRBV7-3
CASSGRGGRNYNEQFF
TGTGCCAGCAGCGGGCGTGGCGGGAGAAACTACAATGAGCAGTTCTTC
>NA|TRBJ1-1|NA|TRBV7-2
CASSLGSQNTEAFF
TGTGCCAGCAGCTTGGGGTCTCAGAACACTGAAGCTTTCTTT
>few|TRBJ2-7|NA|TRBV11-3
CASRAGTYEQYF
TGTGCCAGCAGGGCAGGGACCTACGAGCAGTACTTC
>NA|TRBJ2-2|NA|TRBV2
CASLLNSGNTGELFF
TGTGCCAGCCTGTTAAACTCCGGGAACACCGGGGAGCTGTTTTTT
>NA|TRBJ1-5|NA|TRBV12-5
CASGLGVNQPQHF
TGTGCTAGTGGTTTAGGGGTAAATCAGCCCCAGCATTTT
>NA|TRBJ2-1|NA|TRBV5-8
CASSFAPLSEQFF
TGTGCCAGCAGCTTCGCCCCGTTGAGTGAGCAGTTCTTC
>NA|TRBJ1-2|TRBD1|TRBV11-2
CASKRTGVNYGYTF
TGTGCCAGCAAGAGGACAGGGGTGAACTATGGCTACACCTTC
>NA|TRBJ2-7|NA|TRBV7-9
CASSLTGSSYEQYF
TGTGCCAGCAGCTTAACGGGATCCTCCTACGAGCAGTACTTC
>NA|TRBJ2-7|NA|TRBV27
CASRSGRYEQYF
TGTGCCAGCAGGTCAGGGAGGTACGAGCAGTACTTC
>once|TRBJ2-7|NA|TRBV28
CASRPPNSYEQYF
TGTGCCAGCAGACCACCGAATTCCTACGAGCAGTACTTC
>NA|TRBJ1-5|TRBD1|TRBV7-2
CASSSGQGAQPQHF
TGTGCCAGCAGCTCAGGACAGGGGGCCCAGCCCCAGCATTTT
>NA|TRBJ2-5|NA|TRBV7-2
CASSLAQNPQETQYF
TGTGCCAGCAGCTTAGCACAAAACCCCCAAGAGACCCAGTACTTC
>once|TRBJ2-3|NA|TRBV5-6
CASSPGPDTQYF
TGTGCCAGCAGCCCAGGGCCAGATACGCAGTATTTT
>once|TRBJ2-3|TRBD2|TRBV4-1
CASSQDPSPFLAGGSDTQYF
TGCGCCAGCAGCCAAGACCCCTCCCCTTTTTTAGCGGGAGGTTCAGATACGCAGTATTTT
>few|TRBJ1-1|NA|TRBV11-1
CASSSFRVVNTEAFF
TGTGCCAGCAGCTCCTTTCGGGTTGTTAACACTGAAGCTTTCTTT
>NA|TRBJ2-2|TRBD1|TRBV14
CASSEGQGFAGELFF
TGTGCCAGCAGCGAGGGACAGGGTTTCGCCGGGGAGCTGTTTTTT
>NA|TRBJ1-1|NA|TRBV28
CASRLSTGPNTEAFF
TGTGCCAGCCGACTGTCCACAGGGCCAAACACTGAAGCTTTCTTT
>NA|TRBJ2-3|TRBD2|TRBV7-2
CASSLARTSGAPESDTQYF
TGTGCCAGCAGCTTAGCGCGGACTAGCGGGGCCCCAGAGTCAGATACGCAGTATTTT
>NA|TRBJ2-2|NA|TRBV7-6
CASSLAGGGTGELFF
TGTGCCAGCAGCTTAGCGGGGGGAGGAACCGGGGAGCTGTTTTTT
>NA|TRBJ2-1|TRBD2|TRBV5-4
CASSQGLAGGPGEQFF
TGTGCCAGCAGCCAGGGACTAGCGGGAGGCCCGGGTGAGCAGTTCTTC
>NA|TRBJ2-7|NA|TRBV5-4
CASSQEGGGAAYEQYF
TGCGCCAGCAGCCAAGAGGGAGGGGGCGCCGCCTACGAGCAGTACTTC
>NA|TRBJ2-7|TRBD2|TRBV4-3
CASSQDGASGSEQYF
TGCGCCAGCAGCCAAGATGGGGCTAGCGGGAGCGAGCAGTACTTC
>NA|TRBJ2-1|NA|TRBV30
CAWSPLPYNEQFF
TGTGCCTGGAGCCCCCTACCGTACAATGAGCAGTTCTTC
>NA|TRBJ2-5|NA|TRBV11-3
CASSSISDQGGYTGETQYF
TGTGCCAGCAGCTCCATTTCCGATCAGGGTGGGTACACAGGAGAGACCCAGTACTTC
>NA|TRBJ1-3|NA|TRBV4-1
CASSQHPPRETGAGNTIYF
TGCGCCAGCAGCCAACACCCTCCCAGAGAGACAGGCGCGGGAAACACCATATATTTT
>NA|TRBJ1-2|NA|TRBV19
CASTPQGAGSYGYTF
TGTGCCAGTACTCCACAGGGTGCGGGGAGTTATGGCTACACCTTC
>once|TRBJ1-4|NA|TRBV6-1
CASRGQSEGEKLFF
TGTGCCAGCAGAGGACAGTCGGAGGGAGAAAAACTGTTTTTT
>NA|TRBJ2-3|TRBD1|TRBV18
CASSPGTGTFLHTQYF
TGTGCCAGCTCACCAGGGACAGGGACCTTCCTACATACGCAGTATTTT